This TCR beta chain was sequenced in a study of metastatic and nonmetastatic thyroid tumors. Across the whole study: Repertoires from malignant and benign thyroid patients were compared across blood and tumor or nodule tissue. Overall study results and limits: Relative to benign nodules, malignant thyroid tumors were reportedly characterized by significantly elevated TCR beta diversity in blood and tumor.

All patients were untreated before thyroid surgery. CDR3 length: 15 residues. V dropped 5 bases and J dropped 2; count of bases not matched to a gene: 5. In germline, CDR1 is MNHNS, CDR2 SASEGT. Original data processing: Built for papillary thyroid cancer, a distant-metastasis classifier drew on CDR3 differences across clinicopathological groups. TCRdb re-clonotyped the PCR reads via MiXCR. Here the V and J calls rest on TCRdb's processing, not on the authors' analysis. The repertoire holds 15,000 to 20,000 clones, with over 25% as singletons. Notes on this clone: The antigen is undetermined.

This sequence joins TRBV6-1 and TRBJ2-3; 9 nucleotides match TRBD2. This clonotype was sampled from a male donor with papillary thyroid cancer or a benign thyroid nodule (not recorded which). Some clones in this sample may be carry-over from other donors' samples. Sequenced input: tumor tissue. CDR3 sequence: CASSLGLANTDTQYF. The CDR3 bases are TGTGCCAGCAGTTTGGGACTAGCTAACACAGATACGCAGTATTTT.